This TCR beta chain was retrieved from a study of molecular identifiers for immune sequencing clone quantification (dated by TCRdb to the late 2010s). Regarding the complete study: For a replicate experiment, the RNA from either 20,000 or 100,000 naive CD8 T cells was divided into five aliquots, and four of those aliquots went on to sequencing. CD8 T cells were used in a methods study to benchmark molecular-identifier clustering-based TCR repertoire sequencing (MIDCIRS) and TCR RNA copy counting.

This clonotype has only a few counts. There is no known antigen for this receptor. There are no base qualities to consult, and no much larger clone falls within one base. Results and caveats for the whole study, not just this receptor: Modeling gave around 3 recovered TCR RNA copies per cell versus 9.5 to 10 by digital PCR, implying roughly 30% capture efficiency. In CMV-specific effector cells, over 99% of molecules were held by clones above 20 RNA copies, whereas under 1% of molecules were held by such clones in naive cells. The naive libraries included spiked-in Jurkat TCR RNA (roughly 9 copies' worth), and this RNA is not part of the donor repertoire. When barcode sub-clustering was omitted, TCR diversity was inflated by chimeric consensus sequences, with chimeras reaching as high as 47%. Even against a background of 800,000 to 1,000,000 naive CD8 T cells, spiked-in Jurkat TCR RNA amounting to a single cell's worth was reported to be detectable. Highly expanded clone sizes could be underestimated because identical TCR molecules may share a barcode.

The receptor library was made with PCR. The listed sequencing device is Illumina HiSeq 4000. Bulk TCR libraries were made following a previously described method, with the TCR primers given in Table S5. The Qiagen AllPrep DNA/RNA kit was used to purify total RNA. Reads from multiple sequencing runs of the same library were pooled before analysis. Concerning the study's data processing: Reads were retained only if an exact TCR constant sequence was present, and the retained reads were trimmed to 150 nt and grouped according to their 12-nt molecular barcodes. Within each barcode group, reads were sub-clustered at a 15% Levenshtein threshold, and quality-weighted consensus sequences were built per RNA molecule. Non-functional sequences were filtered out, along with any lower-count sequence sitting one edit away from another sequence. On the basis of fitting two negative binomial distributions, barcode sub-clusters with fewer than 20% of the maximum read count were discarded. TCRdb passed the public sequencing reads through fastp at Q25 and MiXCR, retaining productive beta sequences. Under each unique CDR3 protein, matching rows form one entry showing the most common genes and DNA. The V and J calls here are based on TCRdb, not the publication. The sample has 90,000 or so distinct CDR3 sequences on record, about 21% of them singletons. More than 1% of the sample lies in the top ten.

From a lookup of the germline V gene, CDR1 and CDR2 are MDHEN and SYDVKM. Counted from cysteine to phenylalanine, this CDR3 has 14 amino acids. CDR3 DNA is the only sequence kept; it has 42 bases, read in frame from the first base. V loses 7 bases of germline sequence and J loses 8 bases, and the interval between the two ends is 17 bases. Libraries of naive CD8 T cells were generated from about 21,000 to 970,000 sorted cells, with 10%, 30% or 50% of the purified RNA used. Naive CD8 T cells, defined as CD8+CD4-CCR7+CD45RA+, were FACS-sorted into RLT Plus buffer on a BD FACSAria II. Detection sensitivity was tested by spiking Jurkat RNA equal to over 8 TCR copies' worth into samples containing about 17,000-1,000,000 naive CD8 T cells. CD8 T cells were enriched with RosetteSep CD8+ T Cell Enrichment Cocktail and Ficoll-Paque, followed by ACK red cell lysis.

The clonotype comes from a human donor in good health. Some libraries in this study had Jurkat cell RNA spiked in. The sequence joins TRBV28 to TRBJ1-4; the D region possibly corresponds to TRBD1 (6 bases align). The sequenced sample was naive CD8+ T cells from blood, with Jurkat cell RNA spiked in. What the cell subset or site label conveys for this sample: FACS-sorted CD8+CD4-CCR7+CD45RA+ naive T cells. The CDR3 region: CASTKTGPKEKLFF. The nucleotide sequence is TGTGCCAGCACCAAGACAGGTCCGAAGGAAAAACTGTTTTTT.